This paragraph covers one T cell receptor beta chain sequence. The antigen is unknown. This CDR3 comprises 17 residues. Germline V gene data show CDR1 as SGHRS and CDR2 as YFSETQ. The sample belongs to a study of cytomegalovirus exposure and HLA in healthy donors. Study-level findings and limits: 87-base-pair reads could not separate some V segments, including TRBV6-2 and TRBV6-3. HLA alleles showed associations with 16,951 TCR beta sequences in a later analysis, at a 0.05 false discovery rate.

The PCR made use of 60 Vbeta and 13 Jbeta primers. The method was immunoSEQ multiplex PCR; TCRdb's version includes in-frame clones alone and lacks a portion of them. The repertoire includes 150,000 to 200,000 clones, approximately 81% of them detected once, and 0.2% to 0.3% sits in the top ten. The sequence came from a boy aged 10-17 years in good health and CMV-seronegative. The chain combines TRBV5-1 with TRBJ2-5; 7 positions agree with TRBD1. The assigned J gene may be wrong: the sequence end matches TRBJ2-7 better. Sequencing was done on a sample of PBMCs. The DNA for the CDR3 is TGCGCCAGCAGCTTGGAAGCATCGGGACAGTTAGCCTACGAGCAGTACTTC. Translation gives CASSLEASGQLAYEQYF.